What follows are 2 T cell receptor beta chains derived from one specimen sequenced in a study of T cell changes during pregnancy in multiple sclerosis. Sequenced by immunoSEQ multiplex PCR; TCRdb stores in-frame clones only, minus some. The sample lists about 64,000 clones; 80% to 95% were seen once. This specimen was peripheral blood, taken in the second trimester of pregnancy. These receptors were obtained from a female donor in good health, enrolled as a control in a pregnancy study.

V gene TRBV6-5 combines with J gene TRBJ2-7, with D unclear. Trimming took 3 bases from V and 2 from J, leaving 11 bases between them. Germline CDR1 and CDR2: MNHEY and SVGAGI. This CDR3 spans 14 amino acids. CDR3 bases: TGTGCCAGCAGTTATAACACGTTTACCTACGAGCAGTACTTC. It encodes CASSYNTFTYEQYF.

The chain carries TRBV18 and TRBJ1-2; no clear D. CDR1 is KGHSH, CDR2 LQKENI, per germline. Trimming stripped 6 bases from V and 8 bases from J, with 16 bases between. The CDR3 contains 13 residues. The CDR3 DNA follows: TGTGCCAGCTCCCCCGATTCCGCCCTAGGCTACACCTTC. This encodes CASSPDSALGYTF.